The 22 T cell receptor beta chains below come from one sample, sequenced in a study of human T cells and chemical hapten exposure. Time point here: pre-sensitization, week 0. Treatment given: therapeutic diphenylcyclopropenone sensitization with weekly scalp DPC. A single record per CDR3 protein comes from TCRdb applying MiXCR to the RACE reads. The data contain 99,000 or so distinct CDR3 sequences, 10% to 11% of them singletons. The sequences come from whole blood, collected in connection with sensitization to the hapten diphenylcyclopropenone (DPC). The receptor set was obtained from a woman aged 55-75 years with alopecia areata. Some clones in this sample may be carry-over from other donors' samples.

This clonotype was picked up a small number of times. The chain has TRBV9 and TRBJ2-3; 7 bases are shared with TRBD1. Per the germline V gene, CDR1 is SGDLS and CDR2 is YYNGEE. Unmatched junction bases numbered 10, after V lost 0 bases and J lost 6 bases. The CDR3 runs to 16 residues. The CDR3 DNA reads TGTGCCAGCAGCGTAGCCGGTTCAAGGGGGCTTGATACGCAGTATTTT. Translated: CASSVAGSRGLDTQYF.

This clonotype was detected ten times or more. The V call is TRBV20-1, the J call TRBJ1-5; D is perhaps TRBD1 (6 bases). Trimming took 5 bases from V and 4 from J, leaving 9 bases between them. The CDR3 contains 12 residues. Germline-derived CDR1 and CDR2 are DFQATT and SNEGSKA (reference sequence). The DNA of the CDR3 is TGCAGTGCTGGACAGTTAAATCAGCCCCAGCATTTT. Its protein is CSAGQLNQPQHF.

This clonotype was counted ten times or more. The chain carries TRBV20-1 and TRBJ2-5, with a possible D match to TRBD2 (6 bases). The CDR3 sequence is 14 residues long. Germline V lookup: CDR1 DFQATT, CDR2 SNEGSKA (reference sequence). V was trimmed by 6 bases and J by 7 bases, leaving 21 bases between them. The CDR3 DNA follows: TGCAGTGCGACGGATAGCGGAATCAAGGGGACCCAGTACTTC. Residues: CSATDSGIKGTQYF.

V and J are TRBV5-1 and TRBJ1-6, with D unclear. The CDR3 is made up of 14 amino acids. Trimming stripped 1 base from V and 7 bases from J, with 9 bases between. Germline CDR1 SGHRS, CDR2 YFSETQ. DNA for the CDR3: TGCGCCAGCAGCTTGTTCTCGTCGAATTCACCCCTCCACTTT. Translating it yields CASSLFSSNSPLHF.

The rearrangement joins TRBV20-1 to TRBJ1-2; tentatively, D is TRBD1 (5 bases). CDR3 length: 13 residues. The V gene's germline CDR1 is DFQATT and CDR2 SNEGSKA (reference sequence). Trimming removed 6 bases from V and 2 bases from J, with 13 bases in between. The CDR3 sequence is CSAHHKGNYGYTF. CDR3 sequence (DNA): TGCAGTGCCCACCATAAGGGGAACTATGGCTACACCTTC.

The sample holds many counts of this clonotype. The chain joins TRBV20-1 to TRBJ1-1, with D tentatively TRBD1 (5 bases). This CDR3 is 12 amino acids long. Germline V CDR1 and CDR2: DFQATT, SNEGSKA (reference sequence). The V end lost 7 bases, the J end lost 8 bases, and 17 bases lay between the germline ends. In DNA, the CDR3 is TGCAGTGTTCCCAGGGTTGAACTCGAAGCTTTCTTT. Amino acid sequence: CSVPRVELEAFF.

This clonotype was counted many times. The chain has TRBV5-1 and TRBJ1-2; no clear D. Germline V CDR1 and CDR2: SGHRS, YFSETQ. The CDR3 is 13 amino acids. V was clipped by 0 bases and J by 0 bases, with 3 bases between them. In DNA, the CDR3 is TGCGCCAGCAGCTTGGAGTCTAACTATGGCTACACCTTC. It yields the protein CASSLESNYGYTF.

This clonotype was picked up many times. V gene TRBV12-3 or TRBV12-4 combines with J gene TRBJ1-4, with 7 nucleotides matching TRBD1. The CDR3 extends over 15 amino acids. The junction had 11 bases not matched to a gene; V was cut back by 3 bases and J by 10 bases. The CDR3 DNA sequence: TGTGCCAGCAGTTTGGGGGTCGCAGGGGGTGGAAAACTGTTTTTT. Translation: CASSLGVAGGGKLFF.

This clonotype occurred many times. The rearrangement joins TRBV4-1 to TRBJ1-2; weak D call: TRBD1 (5 bases). Germline V gene lookup returns CDR1 MGHRA and CDR2 YSYEKL. This CDR3 spans 16 amino acids. V was cut by 3 bases and J by 3 bases, with 17 bases left in between. The CDR3 protein is CASSHATGAADYGYTF. Written as DNA, the CDR3 is TGCGCCAGCAGCCATGCAACAGGTGCAGCCGACTATGGCTACACCTTC.

The rearrangement uses TRBV20-1 and TRBJ1-4; possible D gene TRBD1, 6 bases. CDR1 and CDR2 from the germline V gene are DFQATT and SNEGSKA (reference sequence). The V and J ends lost 5 bases and 4 bases respectively, with 11 bases between them. The CDR3 covers 13 residues. This CDR3 is CSASGEFNEKLFF. The CDR3 coding sequence is TGCAGTGCTTCAGGGGAGTTTAATGAAAAACTGTTTTTT.

The chain couples TRBV5-1 to TRBJ2-2; a possible D gene is TRBD2 (5 bases). Trimming took 2 bases from V and 4 from J, leaving 18 bases between them. Per germline, CDR1 SGHRS and CDR2 YFSETQ. The CDR3 spans 17 residues. The CDR3 DNA follows: TGCGCCAGCAGCTTTCTCTCGGCGCTAGCCCCCACCGGGGAGCTGTTTTTT. Its protein product is CASSFLSALAPTGELFF. The whole variable domain, filled in from reference TRBV5-1 and TRBJ2-2, reads KAGVTQTPRYLIKTRGQQVTLSCSPISGHRSVSWYQQTPGQGLQFLFEYFSETQRNKGNFPGRFSGRQFSNSRSEMNVSTLELGDSALYLCASSFLSALAPTGELFFGEGSRLTVL.

This clonotype was counted many times. The chain is built from TRBV6-5 and TRBJ2-7; no clear D. Trimming removed 0 bases at V and 2 bases at J, with 14 bases between. CDR1 MNHEY and CDR2 SVGAGI come from the germline V gene. The CDR3 loop spans 16 amino acids. The CDR3 sequence: CASSYSTYPRAYEQYF. DNA of the CDR3: TGTGCCAGCAGTTACTCGACATACCCTAGGGCCTACGAGCAGTACTTC.

Concerning this clonotype: This could be a read error, since a much larger clone is one nucleotide away. The chain recombines TRBV6-2 or TRBV6-3 with TRBJ1-1; no clear D. Germline CDR1 reads MNHEY; CDR2 reads SVGEGT. The CDR3 totals 14 residues. The CDR3 coding sequence is TGTGCCAGCAGGGGTGCACAATTGAACACTGAAACTTTCTTT. Residues: CASRGAQLNTETFF.

The chain has TRBV27 and TRBJ1-6, with D perhaps matching TRBD1 (6 bases). Per the germline V gene, CDR1 is MNHEY and CDR2 is SMNVEV (reference sequence). There are 15 residues in the CDR3. With 8 bases removed from V and 6 bases from J, the gap between germline ends came to 17 bases. The CDR3 sequence: CASRWGGAGNSPLHF. Written as DNA, the CDR3 is TGTGCCAGCCGCTGGGGGGGCGCGGGTAATTCACCCCTCCACTTT.

This clonotype was recorded many times. The CDR3 region is CASRDPENTEAFF. CDR3 coding DNA: TGTGCCAGCAGGGACCCAGAGAACACTGAAGCTTTCTTT. This sequence joins TRBV2 and TRBJ1-1, with D unclear. This CDR3 comprises 13 residues. V was clipped by 6 bases and J by 1 base, with 9 bases between them. Germline V gene sequence: CDR1 SNHLY, CDR2 FYNNEI. Drawing the rest from reference TRBV2 and TRBJ1-1, the complete variable domain is EPEVTQTPSHQVTQMGQEVILRCVPISNHLYFYWYRQILGQKVEFLVSFYNNEISEKSEIFDDQFSVERPDGSNFTLKIRSTKLEDSAMYFCASRDPENTEAFFGQGTRLTVV.

Many counts were recorded for this clonotype. This chain uses TRBV6-4 with TRBJ1-2; 8 nucleotides line up with TRBD1. This CDR3 comprises 16 residues. The germline CDR1 and CDR2 sequences are MRHNA and SNTAGT. V gave up 3 bases and J gave up 5 bases; unmatched junction bases: 11. The CDR3 region has the DNA TGTGCCAGCAGTGAGTCGCCGGGACAGGTTTCTTATGGCTACACCTTC. Encoded protein: CASSESPGQVSYGYTF.

This clonotype was seen ten or more times. The chain is built from TRBV3-1 and TRBJ1-4, with D unclear. Trimming left V 2 bases short and J 8 bases short, with 6 bases between. CDR1 is LGHDT and CDR2 is YNNKEL in the germline V gene (reference sequence). The CDR3 length is 12 residues. The CDR3 here is CASSQYGEKLFF. CDR3 DNA sequence: TGTGCCAGCAGCCAATATGGCGAAAAACTGTTTTTT. Full variable domain (outside the CDR3, taken from reference TRBV3-1 and TRBJ1-4): DTAVSQTPKYLVTQMGNDKSIKCEQNLGHDTMYWYKQDSKKFLKIMFSYNNKELIINETVPNRFSPKSPDKAHLNLHINSLELGDSAVYFCASSQYGEKLFFGSGTQLSVL.

This chain connects TRBV30 to TRBJ2-6, with D perhaps given as TRBD1 or TRBD2 (6 bases each). This CDR3 comprises 15 residues. The germline V gene encodes CDR1 GTSNPN and CDR2 SVGIG (reference sequence). V lost 3 bases and J lost 0, with 9 bases in between. CDR3 residues: CAWSGGHSGANVLTF. DNA for the CDR3: TGTGCCTGGAGCGGGGGCCACTCTGGGGCCAACGTCCTGACTTTC.

A few counts support this clonotype. This rearrangement joins TRBV18 to TRBJ2-7; the D is unclear. This CDR3 spans 16 amino acids. Per germline, CDR1 KGHSH and CDR2 LQKENI. Trimming took 3 bases from V and 1 from J, leaving 16 bases between them. For the CDR3, the DNA is TGTGCCAGCTCACCGAAGAGTGGTATGGTGTCCTACGAGCAGTACTTC. Its protein is CASSPKSGMVSYEQYF.

This clonotype was recorded at least ten times. This sequence joins TRBV7-3 and TRBJ2-2, with D unresolved. CDR3 length: 12 amino acids. Germline loops: CDR1 SGHTA, CDR2 FQGTGA. The V end was cut by 2 bases, the J end by 6 bases, with 4 bases between. This chain's CDR3 is CASSLWAGELFF. The CDR3 DNA reads as TGTGCCAGCAGCTTATGGGCCGGGGAGCTGTTTTTT.

The J gene is TRBJ1-1, the V gene TRBV12-3 or TRBV12-4, with a possible D match to TRBD1 (5 bases). The CDR3 length is 11 residues. V lost 6 bases to trimming and J lost 7 bases, with 9 bases between them. The CDR3 sequence: CASRGTVEAFF. The CDR3 DNA reads TGTGCCAGCAGGGGGACGGTTGAAGCTTTCTTT.

This clonotype was detected many times. This sequence joins TRBV4-1 and TRBJ1-1; maybe TRBD1 (5 bases). Trimming took 0 bases from V and 5 from J, leaving 13 bases between them. The CDR3 has 15 residues. Germline-derived CDR1 and CDR2 are MGHRA and YSYEKL. DNA of the CDR3: TGCGCCAGCAGCCAAGATGTGGGGGGTCGGACTGAAGCTTTCTTT. Its protein product is CASSQDVGGRTEAFF.